These 18 T cell receptor beta chains were sequenced from one sample in a study of patients and donors after allogeneic stem cell transplantation. Each CDR3 protein gets one entry after TCRdb re-called the RT-PCR reads with MiXCR. Here the sample spans roughly 880,000 distinct CDR3 sequences, about a sixth being singletons. The sequencing sample was made of blood, either unsorted or a sorted T cell fraction (not recorded which). The receptors come from a human donor who was either an allogeneic HSCT recipient or a stem cell or donor lymphocyte infusion donor (not recorded which). It is not recorded whose cells these are; they may come from a transplant donor.

This clonotype was observed at least ten times. This chain uses TRBV27 with TRBJ1-1, with D possibly being TRBD1 (6 bases). Trimming left V 3 bases short and J 3 bases short, with 20 bases between. CDR1 MNHEY and CDR2 SMNVEV come from the germline V gene (reference sequence). The CDR3 contains 17 residues. CDR3 in DNA: TGTGCCAGCAGTTTTCCCCCCGAGGGGAGGGGGGACACTGAAGCTTTCTTT. The encoded protein is CASSFPPEGRGDTEAFF.

This clonotype was seen many times. The rearrangement uses TRBV12-3 or TRBV12-4 and TRBJ1-1; the D gene is possibly TRBD1 (5 bases). V gave up 2 bases and J gave up 7 bases, with 14 bases separating them. The CDR3 sequence is 14 residues long. As DNA, the CDR3 is TGTGCCAGCAGTTTAAGGGGTCAGGGAGTTGAAGCTTTCTTT. Amino acids: CASSLRGQGVEAFF.

This chain uses TRBV10-3 with TRBJ2-7; weak D call: TRBD1 (5 bases). Deletions cut 3 bases from V and 0 bases from J, with 9 bases between. Germline CDR1 ENHRY, CDR2 SYGVKD. The CDR3 contains 14 residues. The CDR3 DNA reads TGTGCCATCAGTGACAGGGTGAGCTCCTACGAGCAGTACTTC. Protein: CAISDRVSSYEQYF.

In its sample, this clonotype was seen a few times. The V and J genes are TRBV7-9 and TRBJ2-1; 9 bases align to TRBD2. The CDR3 runs 17 residues. V shed 5 bases and J 0 bases; nucleotides not matched to a gene: 8. Germline-derived CDR1 and CDR2 are SEHNR and FQNEAQ (reference sequence). The CDR3 spells CASSTGGLAGSYNEQFF. For the CDR3, the DNA is TGTGCCAGCAGCACCGGGGGACTAGCAGGCTCCTACAATGAGCAGTTCTTC. Based on the CDR3 plus reference TRBV7-9 and TRBJ2-1, the full variable domain is DTGVSQNPRHKITKRGQNVTFRCDPISEHNRLYWYRQTLGQGPEFLTYFQNEAQLEKSRLLSDRFSAERPKGSFSTLEIQRTEQGDSAMYLCASSTGGLAGSYNEQFFGPGTRLTVL.

This clonotype was counted ten times or more. The chain is built from TRBV12-3 or TRBV12-4 and TRBJ1-2; D gene uncertain. V shed 3 bases and J shed 8 bases, with 10 bases lying between them. This CDR3 comprises 12 residues. CDR3 amino acids: CASSFKVAGYTF. As DNA, the CDR3 is TGTGCCAGCAGTTTTAAGGTGGCCGGCTACACCTTC.

The rearrangement uses TRBV27 and TRBJ1-4; 7 nucleotides line up with TRBD1. CDR1 MNHEY and CDR2 SMNVEV come from the germline V gene (reference sequence). After removal of 6 bases from V and 8 bases from J, the junction contained 9 bases not matched to a gene. This CDR3 has 14 amino acids. The chain's CDR3 is CASRPGGVGEKLFF. CDR3 in DNA: TGTGCCAGCAGACCAGGGGGGGTTGGAGAAAAACTGTTTTTT.

This clonotype was seen more than once but under ten times. V gene TRBV20-1 combines with J gene TRBJ2-1; D may be TRBD1 (7 bases). The V end was cut by 3 bases, the J end by 10 bases, with 19 bases between. The CDR3 length is 14 residues. CDR1 DFQATT and CDR2 SNEGSKA come from the germline V gene (reference sequence). The CDR3 sequence: CSARLQGGVWEQFF. As DNA, the CDR3 is TGCAGTGCTAGGCTTCAGGGGGGCGTCTGGGAGCAGTTCTTC.

This clonotype was counted many times. The chain uses TRBV20-1 and TRBJ2-7; D is perhaps TRBD1 (5 bases). Germline assignment: CDR1 DFQATT and CDR2 SNEGSKA (reference sequence). Trimming took off 0 bases at V and 3 bases at J, with 12 bases between the two ends. The CDR3 is made up of 14 amino acids. DNA of the CDR3: TGCAGTGCTAGAGATCAGGGCAGGTTCTACGAGCAGTACTTC. This encodes CSARDQGRFYEQYF.

This clonotype was detected only a few times. This chain links TRBV12-3 or TRBV12-4 with TRBJ1-5; D is ambiguous. The CDR3 consists of 13 residues. V was shortened by 8 bases and J by 0 bases, with 8 bases between the two germline ends. CDR3 nucleotide sequence: TGTGCCAGCCATTCGCATAGCAATCAGCCCCAGCATTTT. This encodes CASHSHSNQPQHF.

V usage is TRBV20-1 and J usage is TRBJ2-5; D is ambiguous. The CDR3 totals 13 residues. Germline-derived CDR1 and CDR2 are DFQATT and SNEGSKA (reference sequence). The V end lost 3 bases, the J end lost 0 bases, and 8 bases lay between the germline ends. CDR3 in amino acids: CSARPLYQETQYF. CDR3 DNA sequence: TGCAGTGCTAGGCCTCTGTACCAAGAGACCCAGTACTTC.

This clonotype was seen only a few times. V is TRBV12-3 or TRBV12-4 and J is TRBJ1-2, with a possible D match to TRBD1 (5 bases). V was clipped by 0 bases and J by 4 bases, with 21 bases between them. The CDR3 has 18 amino acids. CDR3 DNA sequence: TGTGCCAGCAGTTTAGCCGGGGCCCTCAGAGGCTGGCGCTATGGCTACACCTTC. Translating it yields CASSLAGALRGWRYGYTF.

The chain combines TRBV5-1 with TRBJ2-5, with D unclear. V was pared by 0 bases and J by 4 bases, with 7 bases between. CDR1 is SGHRS, CDR2 YFSETQ, per germline. The CDR3 length is 13 residues. CDR3 sequence: CASSLEARETQYF. In DNA, the CDR3 is TGCGCCAGCAGCTTGGAGGCTCGAGAGACCCAGTACTTC.

This clonotype was seen more than once but under ten times. The chain employs TRBV20-1 and TRBJ2-5; D is ambiguous. Germline loops: CDR1 DFQATT, CDR2 SNEGSKA (reference sequence). The length of the CDR3 is 14 residues. V lost 2 bases, J lost 5 bases, and 15 bases lay in between. The CDR3 sequence: CSARFGRVVETQYF. CDR3 in DNA: TGCAGTGCTAGATTCGGTAGGGTCGTCGAGACCCAGTACTTC.

In this sample, this clonotype turned up a few times. The chain is built from TRBV11-1 and TRBJ1-6; possible D gene TRBD1, 5 bases. Trimming took 7 bases from V and 6 from J, leaving 16 bases between them. Germline V gene data show CDR1 as SGHAT and CDR2 as FQDESV (reference sequence). The CDR3 contains 15 residues. CDR3 in amino acids: CASTSDGRGNSPLHF. The CDR3 DNA is TGTGCCAGCACCTCGGACGGGAGGGGTAATTCACCCCTCCACTTT.

The chain couples TRBV25-1 to TRBJ2-7; tentative D call: TRBD1 (6 bases). Trimming pared 5 bases from V and 7 bases from J, leaving 18 bases between. Germline CDR1 is MGHDK and CDR2 is SYGVNS. This CDR3 spans 14 amino acids. CDR3 region: CASSPSQGSGEQYF. The CDR3 nucleotides are TGTGCCAGCAGTCCATCACAGGGTTCCGGGGAGCAGTACTTC.

The chain employs TRBV20-1 and TRBJ2-7; D unresolved. The V end lost 1 base, the J end lost 3 bases, and 10 bases lay between the germline ends. Germline CDR1 and CDR2: DFQATT and SNEGSKA (reference sequence). This CDR3 region has 13 residues. The CDR3 DNA sequence: TGCAGTGCTAGAGTCGGTGGAGACTACGAGCAGTACTTC. Its protein is CSARVGGDYEQYF.

This clonotype has a count of ten or more. This rearrangement joins TRBV12-3 or TRBV12-4 to TRBJ2-1, with a tentative D call TRBD2 (5 bases). V dropped 5 bases and J dropped 3 bases, with 11 bases sitting between them. The CDR3 spans 14 residues. CDR3 in amino acids: CASSRGWDYNEQFF. The CDR3 bases are TGTGCCAGCAGTCGGGGATGGGACTACAATGAGCAGTTCTTC.

This clonotype was counted only a few times. The V call is TRBV25-1, the J call TRBJ1-5; the D is unclear. The CDR3 sequence is 14 residues long. Germline-derived CDR1 and CDR2 are MGHDK and SYGVNS. With 3 bases removed from V and 2 bases from J, the gap between germline ends came to 8 bases. CDR3: CASSESGGNQPQHF. The CDR3 DNA sequence: TGTGCCAGCAGTGAGAGCGGGGGCAATCAGCCCCAGCATTTT.